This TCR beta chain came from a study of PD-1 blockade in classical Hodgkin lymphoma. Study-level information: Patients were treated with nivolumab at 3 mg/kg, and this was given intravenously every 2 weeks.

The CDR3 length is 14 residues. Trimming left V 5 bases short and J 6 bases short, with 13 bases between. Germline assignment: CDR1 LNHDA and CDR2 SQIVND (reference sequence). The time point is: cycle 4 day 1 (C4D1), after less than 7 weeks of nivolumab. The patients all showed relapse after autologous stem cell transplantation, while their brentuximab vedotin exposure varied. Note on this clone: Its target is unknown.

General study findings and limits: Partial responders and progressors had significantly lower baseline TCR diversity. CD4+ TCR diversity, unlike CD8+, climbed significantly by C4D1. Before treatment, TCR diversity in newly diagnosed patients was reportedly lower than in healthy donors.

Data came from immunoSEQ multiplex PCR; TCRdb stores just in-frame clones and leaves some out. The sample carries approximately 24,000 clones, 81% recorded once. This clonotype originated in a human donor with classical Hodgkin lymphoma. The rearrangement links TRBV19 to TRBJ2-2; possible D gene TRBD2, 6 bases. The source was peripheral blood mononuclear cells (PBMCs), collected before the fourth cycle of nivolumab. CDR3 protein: CASSSATSSGELFF. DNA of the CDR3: TGTGCCAGTAGTTCGGCTACTAGCTCCGGGGAGCTGTTTTTT.